Presented here are 14 T cell receptor beta chains from one specimen sequenced in a study of CXCR3-negative and CXCR3-positive naive CD8 T cells. Their cognate antigens are unknown. TRB cDNA was prepared as libraries by UMI-labeled 5' RACE. TCRdb re-called the 5' RACE reads; one entry per CDR3 protein, DNA not given. The table lists around 84,000 distinct CDR3 sequences. Study-wide results and limits: For CXCR3-positive naive cells, TRB CDR3s were more hydrophobic than those of CXCR3-negative naive cells.

The sequencing sample was made of naive CXCR3+ CD8+ T cells from blood. The subset is: CD45RO-CCR7+CD27+CD95- naive CD8+ T cells expressing CXCR3 (TNR3+). The receptor source for this set is a human donor in good health. Some clones in this sample may be carry-over from other donors' samples.

V is TRBV28 and J is TRBJ2-2; the D call of TRBD1 rests on TCRdb alone, since no DNA is present to check it. Germline-derived CDR1 and CDR2 are MDHEN and SYDVKM. The CDR3 loop spans 16 amino acids. CDR3 in amino acids: CASSFSGTGDPGELFF.

This sequence joins TRBV23-1 and TRBJ2-2. TRBV23-1 is recorded as an ORF, its role being uncertain. The CDR3 runs to 15 residues. CDR3 loop: CASSRVGRNTGELFF.

This chain links TRBV5-1 with TRBJ2-2; TCRdb's assignment of TRBD2 cannot be checked, as there is no DNA. Looked up from germline, CDR1 is SGHRS and CDR2 is YFSETQ. This CDR3 has 14 residues. This chain's CDR3 is CASSPRDNTGELFF. Drawing the rest from reference TRBV5-1 and TRBJ2-2, the complete variable domain is KAGVTQTPRYLIKTRGQQVTLSCSPISGHRSVSWYQQTPGQGLQFLFEYFSETQRNKGNFPGRFSGRQFSNSRSEMNVSTLELGDSALYLCASSPRDNTGELFFGEGSRLTVL.

The chain recombines TRBV12-3 or TRBV12-4 with TRBJ2-2; the D call of TRBD1 rests on TCRdb alone, since no DNA is present to check it. This CDR3 is built from 16 residues. CDR3 protein: CASSGDGGSETGELFF.

This chain joins TRBV28 and TRBJ2-3. The CDR3 runs to 11 residues. Germline V gene lookup returns CDR1 MDHEN and CDR2 SYDVKM. This CDR3 reads CASSSVDTQYF.

This sequence joins TRBV20-1 and TRBJ1-1; TCRdb selects TRBD1, and the lack of DNA leaves this call unchecked. CDR1 and CDR2 from the germline V gene are DFQATT and SNEGSKA (reference sequence). The CDR3 totals 14 residues. CDR3 in amino acids: CSACPGQGDTEAFF.

The chain employs TRBV27 and TRBJ2-4; TCRdb names TRBD2, which stays unverified in the absence of DNA. Germline V lookup: CDR1 MNHEY, CDR2 SMNVEV (reference sequence). The CDR3 extends over 15 amino acids. Here the CDR3 reads CASSLSGSAKNIQYF.

The chain carries TRBV7-9 and TRBJ1-1; lacking DNA, the TRBD1 call made by TCRdb goes unchecked. CDR1 is SEHNR and CDR2 is FQNEAQ in the germline V gene (reference sequence). The CDR3 consists of 15 residues. CDR3 sequence: CASSSPGTGNTEAFF.

CDR3 amino acids: CASSLPLGDQETQYF. The rearrangement joins TRBV7-9 to TRBJ2-5. Germline V gene lookup returns CDR1 SEHNR and CDR2 FQNEAQ (reference sequence). This CDR3 is 15 amino acids long.

This CDR3 is CSVERAGQYGYTF. The gene calls are TRBV29-1 and TRBJ1-2; TCRdb reports TRBD1, a call that lacks DNA to check it against. The CDR3 extends over 13 amino acids. The germline gives CDR1 SQVTM, CDR2 ANQGSEA.

The chain is built from TRBV7-3 and TRBJ1-1. This CDR3 spans 13 amino acids. CDR1 is SGHTA, CDR2 FQGTGA, per germline. The CDR3 loop is CASSLGYGTEAFF.

The chain joins TRBV7-9 to TRBJ1-1; TCRdb's assignment of TRBD1 cannot be checked, as there is no DNA. The CDR3 has 15 amino acids. Germline loops: CDR1 SEHNR, CDR2 FQNEAQ (reference sequence). The chain's CDR3 is CASRHRETASTEDFF.

This sequence joins TRBV16 and TRBJ2-7. This CDR3 is built from 13 residues. Germline V gene data show CDR1 as KGHSY and CDR2 as FQNENV. This chain's CDR3 is CASSRWIGYEQYF.

J is TRBJ2-7 and V is TRBV27; the TRBD2 assignment by TCRdb is unverifiable without DNA. Germline CDR1 MNHEY, CDR2 SMNVEV (reference sequence). This CDR3 spans 16 amino acids. This CDR3 reads CASSPSRTSGDYEQYF.